The clone carrying this T cell receptor beta chain occurred many times. The V and J ends lost 4 bases and 5 bases respectively, with 24 bases between them. Germline V CDR1 and CDR2: SGHTA, FQGTGA. The CDR3 has 18 residues. This entry belongs to a study of human T cells and chemical hapten exposure. TCRdb called the RACE reads again in MiXCR, with one record for every CDR3 protein. Seen here are more than 70,000 distinct CDR3 sequences, 8.5% observed once, and the top ten hold just over 2.5%. Time point described: pre-sensitization, week 0. Treatment defined: therapeutic diphenylcyclopropenone sensitization with weekly scalp DPC.

The sample here was whole blood, taken in connection with sensitization to the hapten diphenylcyclopropenone (DPC). The sequence was obtained from a man aged 40-49 years with alopecia areata. Some clones in this sample may be carry-over from other donors' samples. The V and J genes are TRBV7-3 and TRBJ2-1; the D gene is possibly TRBD2 (7 bases). CDR3 DNA: TGTGCCAGCAGCTCTAAGGGGGTGCCGGGAGGCACCCACAATGAGCAGTTCTTC. This sequence encodes CASSSKGVPGGTHNEQFF.